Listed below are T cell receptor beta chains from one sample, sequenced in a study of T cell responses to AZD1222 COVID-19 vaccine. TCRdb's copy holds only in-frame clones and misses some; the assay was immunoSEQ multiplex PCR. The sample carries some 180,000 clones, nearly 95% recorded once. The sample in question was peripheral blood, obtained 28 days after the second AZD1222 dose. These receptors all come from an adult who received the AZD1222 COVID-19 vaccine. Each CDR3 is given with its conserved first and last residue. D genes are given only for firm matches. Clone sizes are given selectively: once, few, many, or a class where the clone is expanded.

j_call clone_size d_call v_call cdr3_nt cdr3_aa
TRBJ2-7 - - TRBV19 TGTGCCAGTAGTATAACACTAGCAGACTACGAGCAGTACTTC CASSITLADYEQYF
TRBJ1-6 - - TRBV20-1 TGCAGTGCTAGTAGGACCCTCCCCCCCCATTCACCCCTCCACTTT CSASRTLPPHSPLHF
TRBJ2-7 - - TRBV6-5 TGTGCCAGCAAAACCACAGGGACGGGAGAGCAGTACTTC CASKTTGTGEQYF
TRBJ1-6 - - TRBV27 TGTGCCAGCAGGCGGGGACTTCAGAGCTCCTATAATTCACCCCTCCACTTT CASRRGLQSSYNSPLHF
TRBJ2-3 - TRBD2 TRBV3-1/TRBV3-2 TGTGCCAGCAGCCAAGGACTAGCGGGCCAGTATTTT CASSQGLAGQYF
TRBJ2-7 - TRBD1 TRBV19 TGTGCCAGTAGTTTCGGGACAGGGTCCTACGAGCAGTACTTC CASSFGTGSYEQYF
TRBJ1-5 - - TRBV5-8 TGTGCCACCTCGCCCCTGAAAAATCAGCCCCAGCATTTT CATSPLKNQPQHF
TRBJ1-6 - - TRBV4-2 TGTGCCAGCAGCCAAGAAGGAAATCCGTTCACGGGGACACCCCTCCACTTT CASSQEGNPFTGTPLHF
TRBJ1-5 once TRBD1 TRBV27 TGTGCCAGCAGCCCGACACGACAGGGCGGGCAGCCCCAGCATTTT CASSPTRQGGQPQHF
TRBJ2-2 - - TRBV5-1 TGCGCCAGCAGCTTGGCTGGGGACACCGGGGAGCTGTTTTTT CASSLAGDTGELFF
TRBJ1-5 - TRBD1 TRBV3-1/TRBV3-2 TGTGCCAGCAGCTTGACAGGGGGCAATCAGCCCCAGCATTTT CASSLTGGNQPQHF
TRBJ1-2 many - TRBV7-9 TGTGCCAGCAGCCCGACGGGAGGGAAAAACTATGGCTACACCTTC CASSPTGGKNYGYTF
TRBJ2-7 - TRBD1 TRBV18 TGTGCCAGCTCCTGGGGACAGGGGGCCTCCTACGAGCAGTACTTC CASSWGQGASYEQYF
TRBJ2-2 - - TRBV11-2 TGTGCCAGCAGCTTAGGCTCGGCTAGCGACGGTGCCGGGGAGCTGTTTTTT CASSLGSASDGAGELFF
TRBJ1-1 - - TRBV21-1 TGTGCCAGCAGCACTGGGACATTGAACACTGAAGCTTTCTTT CASSTGTLNTEAFF
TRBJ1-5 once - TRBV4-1 TGCGCCAGCAGCCAAGAGGGGGGGAATCAGCCCCAGCATTTT CASSQEGGNQPQHF
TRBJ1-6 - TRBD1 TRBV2 TGTGCCAGCAGCTTACAGGGGGCTTATAATTCACCCCTCCACTTT CASSLQGAYNSPLHF
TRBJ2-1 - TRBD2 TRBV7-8 TGTGCCAGCAGCCCACTAGCGGGACCTCTTTGGGATGAGCAGTTCTTC CASSPLAGPLWDEQFF